This TCR beta chain emerged from a study of blood T cells in healthy people across ages. General observations from the study: Observed TCR beta diversity per million T cells went down as age went up. This fall followed a roughly linear course with age.

The use of a sample-barcoded 5' primer and a J-beta primer mix characterized a second PCR of about 6 to 11 cycles. TCRdb redid the calling of the 5' RACE reads with MiXCR, one entry per CDR3 protein. The sample has more than 1,000,000 distinct CDR3 sequences; around 27% are singletons. The germline CDR1 and CDR2 sequences are SQVTM and ANQGSEA. The CDR3 consists of 11 residues. Trimming removed 0 bases from V and 8 bases from J, with 7 bases in between. In this sample, this clonotype turned up a few times. Its antigen remains unidentified. In addition, the sample was reused for a study of T cells of mothers and their children.

The specimen was blood. This receptor was obtained from a girl under 10 years old in good health. The gene calls are TRBV29-1 and TRBJ1-2; D remains unclear. As DNA, the CDR3 is TGCAGCGTTGAAGATCGCGCCGGCTACACCTTC. Its translation: CSVEDRAGYTF.